The 28 T cell receptor beta chains in this list originate from one sample, sequenced in a study of cytotoxic CD8 clonotypes in ibrutinib-treated CLL. Some clones are missing from TCRdb's copy, which holds only in-frame ones; the method was immunoSEQ multiplex PCR. The sample lists 250,000 to 350,000 clones; around 76% were seen once. Sequenced material: PBMCs, taken at disease progression, from a patient treated with ibrutinib. The receptors stem from a human donor with chronic lymphocytic leukemia.

This chain connects TRBV20-1 to TRBJ2-1; the D gene is possibly TRBD1 (5 bases). Per the germline V gene, CDR1 is DFQATT and CDR2 is SNEGSKA (reference sequence). The CDR3 is 11 residues long. V was shortened by 1 base and J by 9 bases, with 7 bases between the two germline ends. CDR3 sequence (DNA): TGCAGTGCTAGAGGGCAGGGTGAGCAGTTCTTC. It specifies CSARGQGEQFF.

J is TRBJ1-2 and V is TRBV5-6, with 11 nucleotides matching TRBD1. The CDR3 consists of 16 residues. V lost 0 bases to trimming and J lost 1 base; unmatched junction nucleotides: 2. CDR1 is SGHDT and CDR2 is YYEEEE in the germline V gene. This CDR3 is CASSLAGTGGNYGYTF. The CDR3 nucleotides are TGTGCCAGCAGCTTGGCCGGGACAGGGGGTAACTATGGCTACACCTTC. The full variable domain, in which reference TRBV5-6 and TRBJ1-2 provide the parts outside the CDR3, is DAGVTQSPTHLIKTRGQQVTLRCSPKSGHDTVSWYQQALGQGPQFIFQYYEEEERQRGNFPDRFSGHQFPNYSSELNVNALLLGDSALYLCASSLAGTGGNYGYTFGSGTRLTVV.

The rearrangement uses TRBV11-2 and TRBJ1-4, with TRBD1 as a possible D gene (6 bases). CDR3 length: 14 residues. V was trimmed by 1 base and J by 8 bases, leaving 11 bases between them. The germline V gene encodes CDR1 SGHAT and CDR2 FQNNGV. CDR3 in amino acids: CASSLAGGEEKLFF. As DNA, the CDR3 is TGTGCCAGCAGCTTAGCGGGGGGCGAGGAAAAACTGTTTTTT.

This clone has a handful of counts. The genes are TRBV19 and TRBJ1-5, with a weak D call TRBD1 (6 bases). V shed 7 bases and J shed 0 bases, with 10 bases lying between them. Germline V lookup: CDR1 LNHDA, CDR2 SQIVND (reference sequence). The CDR3 extends over 14 amino acids. The CDR3 reads CASMGHYSNQPQHF. The CDR3 DNA sequence: TGTGCCAGTATGGGACACTATAGCAATCAGCCCCAGCATTTT. The full variable domain, rest sourced from reference TRBV19 and TRBJ1-5, is DGGITQSPKYLFRKEGQNVTLSCEQNLNHDAMYWYRQDPGQGLRLIYYSQIVNDFQKGDIAEGYSVSREKKESFPLTVTSAQKNPTAFYLCASMGHYSNQPQHFGDGTRLSIL.

The chain couples TRBV15 to TRBJ2-5; tentative D call: TRBD2 (7 bases). The CDR3 runs to 16 residues. V was shortened by 8 bases and J by 2 bases, with 21 bases between the two germline ends. CDR1 LNHNV and CDR2 YYDKDF come from the germline V gene (reference sequence). CDR3 in amino acids: CATAAGVDSGQETQYF. CDR3 DNA: TGTGCCACCGCAGCAGGGGTGGATAGCGGGCAAGAGACCCAGTACTTC.

This sequence joins TRBV28 and TRBJ2-5; TRBD2 agrees at 9 bases. The germline V gene encodes CDR1 MDHEN and CDR2 SYDVKM. V dropped 3 bases and J dropped 1; count of bases not matched to a gene: 9. There are 17 residues in the CDR3. The CDR3 sequence: CASSLLGLAAVQETQYF. CDR3 nucleotides: TGTGCCAGCAGTTTGTTGGGACTAGCAGCAGTCCAAGAGACCCAGTACTTC.

The CDR3 DNA reads TGTGCCAGCAGCTTGACTTTCACTAGGAGCTCCTACGAGCAGTACTTC. Its translation is CASSLTFTRSSYEQYF. V and J are TRBV5-8 and TRBJ2-7, with D tentatively TRBD2 (5 bases). Germline-derived CDR1 and CDR2 are SGHTS and YDEGEE. V was pared by 1 base and J by 0 bases, with 14 bases between. The CDR3 runs 16 residues.

The rearrangement joins TRBV4-1 to TRBJ1-5; the D gene is possibly TRBD1 (5 bases). The CDR3 is made up of 19 amino acids. V dropped 0 bases and J dropped 3 bases, with 21 bases sitting between them. CDR1 is MGHRA and CDR2 is YSYEKL in the germline V gene. CDR3 residues: CASSQDFRAGLPNNQPQHF. The CDR3 region has the DNA TGCGCCAGCAGCCAAGATTTTAGAGCAGGGTTGCCCAACAATCAGCCCCAGCATTTT.

The chain employs TRBV5-6 and TRBJ2-1, with 8 bases identical to TRBD2. Per the germline V gene, CDR1 is SGHDT and CDR2 is YYEEEE. CDR3 length equals 16 residues. Trimming cost V 0 bases and J 3 bases; bases outside gene matches: 5. The DNA for the CDR3 is TGTGCCAGCAGCTTGGAGCGGGGGTCCTTCTACAATGAGCAGTTCTTC. Translating gives CASSLERGSFYNEQFF.

The V and J genes are TRBV4-3 and TRBJ1-2, with 8 bases identical to TRBD1. CDR1 and CDR2 from the germline V gene are LGHNA and YSLEER. This CDR3 has 16 amino acids. V lost 7 bases and J lost 4; bases outside the gene matches: 14. The CDR3: CASNYDRGFSAYGYTF. The CDR3 region has the DNA TGCGCCAGCAACTATGACAGGGGATTTTCGGCCTATGGCTACACCTTC.

The CDR3 coding sequence is TGTGCCAGCAGCAAACAGGGCGGGACCCAGTACTTC. Translation gives CASSKQGGTQYF. The V call is TRBV11-2, the J call TRBJ2-5, with a weak D call TRBD1 (6 bases). Looked up from germline, CDR1 is SGHAT and CDR2 is FQNNGV. V lost 5 bases to trimming and J lost 7 bases, with 11 bases between them. The CDR3 extends over 12 amino acids.

The rearrangement joins TRBV7-9 to TRBJ2-3, with 8 bases lining up with TRBD1. J was trimmed by 2 bases and V by 4 bases; bases with no gene match: 8. The CDR3 has 16 residues. Per the germline V gene, CDR1 is SEHNR and CDR2 is FQNEAQ (reference sequence). The CDR3: CASSSGQGLYTDTQYF. The CDR3 DNA is TGTGCCAGCAGCTCCGGACAGGGATTATACACAGATACGCAGTATTTT.

A single count supports this clone. The chain carries TRBV28 and TRBJ2-7; D not certain. CDR1 is MDHEN, CDR2 SYDVKM, per germline. Trimming left V 6 bases short and J 2 bases short, with 5 bases between. The CDR3 runs to 11 residues. In DNA, the CDR3 is TGTGCCAGCAGGGCCACCTACGAGCAGTACTTC. Translating it yields CASRATYEQYF.

This chain joins TRBV7-9 and TRBJ1-6; 7 nucleotides align to TRBD1. V was pared by 5 bases and J by 10 bases, with 8 bases of the junction left unmatched. The CDR3 is made up of 14 amino acids. Germline V gives CDR1 SEHNR, CDR2 FQNEAQ (reference sequence). For the CDR3, the DNA is TGTGCCAGCAGCACCCAGACAGGGTACTCACCCCTCCACTTT. Protein sequence: CASSTQTGYSPLHF.

The J gene is TRBJ2-3, the V gene TRBV28; 7 bases fit TRBD1. The V gene's germline CDR1 is MDHEN and CDR2 SYDVKM. The CDR3 extends over 13 amino acids. V lost 8 bases, J lost 6 bases, and 8 bases stayed unmatched. The CDR3 is CASAWDSGDTQYF. For the CDR3, the DNA is TGTGCCAGCGCCTGGGACAGTGGGGATACGCAGTATTTT.

DNA of the CDR3: TGTGCCACCCGCGGGCCAGCCCAAGAGACCCAGTACTTC. Translated: CATRGPAQETQYF. The gene calls are TRBV5-4 and TRBJ2-5, with D possibly TRBD2 on 5 matching bases. V lost 9 bases to trimming and J lost 1 base, with 13 bases between them. CDR3 size: 13 residues. Per the germline V gene, CDR1 is SGHNT and CDR2 is YYREEE (reference sequence).

This clone was counted between two and nine times. The chain combines TRBV10-3 with TRBJ2-7; D not certain. V was clipped by 6 bases and J by 4 bases, with 16 bases between them. Germline V gene lookup returns CDR1 ENHRY and CDR2 SYGVKD. The CDR3 runs 14 residues. This CDR3 is CAIRAGPPNYEQYF. The CDR3 nucleotides are TGTGCCATCAGAGCTGGACCTCCAAATTACGAGCAGTACTTC.

The rearrangement links TRBV9 to TRBJ2-5; TRBD2 might be the D (5 bases). This CDR3 is built from 15 residues. In germline, CDR1 is SGDLS, CDR2 YYNGEE. Between the trimmed V and J ends, which lost 0 bases and 5 bases, there was a span of 14 bases. The CDR3 sequence is CASSVEWDSGETQYF. For the CDR3, the DNA is TGTGCCAGCAGCGTAGAATGGGATTCGGGGGAGACCCAGTACTTC.

This clone was detected a few times. This rearrangement joins TRBV5-1 to TRBJ1-4; the D gene is possibly TRBD1 (5 bases). V lost 0 bases and J 8 bases, leaving 20 bases between the germline ends. Looked up from germline, CDR1 is SGHRS and CDR2 is YFSETQ. The CDR3 loop spans 17 amino acids. The chain's CDR3 is CASSLGALGAGGEKLFF. The CDR3 bases are TGCGCCAGCAGCTTGGGGGCGCTAGGGGCTGGAGGCGAAAAACTGTTTTTT.

V is TRBV28 and J is TRBJ1-2, with 9 bases that match TRBD1. V trimming: 5 bases; J trimming: 3 bases; junction bases outside the gene matches: 7. The CDR3 spans 15 residues. Germline CDR1 reads MDHEN; CDR2 reads SYDVKM. The CDR3 region is CASSAGTGIHYGYTF. The CDR3 DNA reads TGTGCCAGCAGTGCCGGGACAGGGATCCACTATGGCTACACCTTC.

The chain joins TRBV2 to TRBJ2-7; unclear D gene. Per the germline V gene, CDR1 is SNHLY and CDR2 is FYNNEI. V was pared by 0 bases and J by 3 bases, with 9 bases between. CDR3 length equals 14 residues. The CDR3 DNA follows: TGTGCCAGCAGTGAAGCTGGACCAGACTACGAGCAGTACTTC. Translation: CASSEAGPDYEQYF. The full variable domain, its missing parts supplied by reference TRBV2 and TRBJ2-7, is EPEVTQTPSHQVTQMGQEVILRCVPISNHLYFYWYRQILGQKVEFLVSFYNNEISEKSEIFDDQFSVERPDGSNFTLKIRSTKLEDSAMYFCASSEAGPDYEQYFGPGTRLTVT.

In DNA form, the CDR3 reads TGTGCCATCAAGACAGGGGGCGACTTTATCACCGGGGAGCTGTTTTTT. Amino acids: CAIKTGGDFITGELFF. The chain carries TRBV10-3 and TRBJ2-2, with TRBD1 matching over 10 bases. Looked up from germline, CDR1 is ENHRY and CDR2 is SYGVKD. V lost 7 bases to trimming and J lost 4 bases; unmatched junction nucleotides: 9. CDR3 length: 16 residues.

V is TRBV5-1 and J is TRBJ2-3, with TRBD1 matching 9 bases. The V segment lost 0 bases and the J segment 4 bases; nucleotides outside the gene matches: 12. The CDR3 sequence is 18 residues long. In germline, CDR1 is SGHRS, CDR2 YFSETQ. The CDR3 region is CASSLASRTGVGADTQYF. In DNA form, the CDR3 reads TGCGCCAGCAGCTTGGCCAGCCGGACAGGGGTGGGTGCAGATACGCAGTATTTT.

The chain combines TRBV5-1 with TRBJ2-7; the D gene is possibly TRBD1 (6 bases). V lost 4 bases and J 3 bases, leaving 14 bases between the germline ends. Germline V gene sequence: CDR1 SGHRS, CDR2 YFSETQ. The CDR3 totals 14 residues. CDR3 bases: TGCGCCAGCAGCCTCCTAGGGGGTGGCTACGAGCAGTACTTC. Translated, it gives CASSLLGGGYEQYF.

This clone was seen a handful of times. The chain joins TRBV18 to TRBJ1-5, with D hard to call. Germline assignment: CDR1 KGHSH and CDR2 LQKENI. The V gene lost 2 bases and the J gene lost 1 base, with 12 bases spanning the gap. The CDR3 runs to 16 residues. The CDR3 bases are TGTGCCAGCTCACCATCTGGACCATCGAGCAATCAGCCCCAGCATTTT. Translating it yields CASSPSGPSSNQPQHF. Using reference TRBV18 and TRBJ1-5 for the parts outside the CDR3, the full variable domain is NAGVMQNPRHLVRRRGQEARLRCSPMKGHSHVYWYRQLPEEGLKFMVYLQKENIIDESGMPKERFSAEFPKEGPSILRIQQVVRGDSAAYFCASSPSGPSSNQPQHFGDGTRLSIL.

The rearrangement uses TRBV10-3 and TRBJ2-3; the D gene is possibly TRBD2 (6 bases). CDR3 length: 19 residues. Trimming stripped 6 bases from V and 3 bases from J, with 28 bases between. Germline V lookup: CDR1 ENHRY, CDR2 SYGVKD. As DNA, the CDR3 is TGTGCCATCAGCGGTTCCGGTAGCGGAGGGGTGGCCATGACAGATACGCAGTATTTT. Residues: CAISGSGSGGVAMTDTQYF.

The chain recombines TRBV14 with TRBJ1-2; possibly TRBD1 for D (6 bases). V lost 4 bases and J 5 bases, leaving 20 bases between the germline ends. The CDR3 sequence is 16 residues long. Per the germline V gene, CDR1 is SGHDN and CDR2 is FVKESK. The CDR3 DNA reads as TGTGCCAGCAGCCCCCGGGGCCCAGGGGCGCCATATGGCTACACCTTC. This translates into CASSPRGPGAPYGYTF.

The chain links TRBV2 to TRBJ2-5, with 12 bases fitting TRBD2. Trimming at V came to 7 bases and at J to 5 bases, leaving 5 bases not matched to a gene. The germline gives CDR1 SNHLY, CDR2 FYNNEI. CDR3 length: 14 residues. The CDR3 nucleotides are TGTGCCAGCATTGGACTAGCGGGACGGGAGACCCAGTACTTC. Protein product: CASIGLAGRETQYF.